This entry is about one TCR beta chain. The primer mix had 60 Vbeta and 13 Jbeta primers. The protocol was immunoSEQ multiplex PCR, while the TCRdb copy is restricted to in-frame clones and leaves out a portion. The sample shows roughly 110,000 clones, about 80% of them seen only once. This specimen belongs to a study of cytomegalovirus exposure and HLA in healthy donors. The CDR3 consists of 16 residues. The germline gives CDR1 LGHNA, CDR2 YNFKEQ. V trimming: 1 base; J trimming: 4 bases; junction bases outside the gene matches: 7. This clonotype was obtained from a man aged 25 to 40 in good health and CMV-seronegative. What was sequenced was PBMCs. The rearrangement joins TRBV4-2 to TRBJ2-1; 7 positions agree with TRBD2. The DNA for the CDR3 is TGTGCCAGCAGCCAAGTAGGCGGGAGTGAGTACAATGAGCAGTTCTTC. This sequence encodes CASSQVGGSEYNEQFF.